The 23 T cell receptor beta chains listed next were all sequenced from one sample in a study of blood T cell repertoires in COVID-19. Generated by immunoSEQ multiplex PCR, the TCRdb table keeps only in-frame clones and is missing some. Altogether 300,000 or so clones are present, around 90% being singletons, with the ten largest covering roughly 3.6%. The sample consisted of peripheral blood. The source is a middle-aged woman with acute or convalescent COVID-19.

CDR3 sequence: CASSERSHNEQFF. The CDR3, as DNA: TGCGCCAGCAGTGAGAGGAGTCACAATGAGCAGTTCTTC. The chain recombines TRBV10-1 with TRBJ2-1, with D unresolved. V shed 2 bases and J shed 5 bases, with 7 bases lying between them. Germline V gene sequence: CDR1 WNHNN, CDR2 SYGVQD (reference sequence). The CDR3 is 13 residues long.

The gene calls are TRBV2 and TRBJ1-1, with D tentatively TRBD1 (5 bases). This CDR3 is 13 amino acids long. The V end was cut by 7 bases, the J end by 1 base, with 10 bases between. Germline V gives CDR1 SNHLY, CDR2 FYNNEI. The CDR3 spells CASKVTGNTEAFF. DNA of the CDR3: TGTGCCAGCAAGGTTACAGGGAACACTGAAGCTTTCTTT.

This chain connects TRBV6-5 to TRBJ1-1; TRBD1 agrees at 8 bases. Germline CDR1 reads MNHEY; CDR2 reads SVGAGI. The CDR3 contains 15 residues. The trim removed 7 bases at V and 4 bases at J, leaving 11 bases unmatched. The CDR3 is CASINFRGLTTEAFF. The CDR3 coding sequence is TGTGCCAGCATCAACTTCAGGGGGCTTACCACTGAAGCTTTCTTT.

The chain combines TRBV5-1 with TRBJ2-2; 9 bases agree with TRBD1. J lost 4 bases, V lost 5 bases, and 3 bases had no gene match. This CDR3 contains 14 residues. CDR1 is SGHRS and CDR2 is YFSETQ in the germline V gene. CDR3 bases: TGCGCCAGCAGGGGACAGGGCTCCACCGGGGAGCTGTTTTTT. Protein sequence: CASRGQGSTGELFF.

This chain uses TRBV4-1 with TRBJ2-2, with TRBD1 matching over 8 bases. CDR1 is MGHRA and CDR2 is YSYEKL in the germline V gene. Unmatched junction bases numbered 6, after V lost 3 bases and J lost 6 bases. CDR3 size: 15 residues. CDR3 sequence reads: CASSHGTGPPGELFF. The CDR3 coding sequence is TGCGCCAGCAGCCACGGGACAGGTCCACCCGGGGAGCTGTTTTTT.

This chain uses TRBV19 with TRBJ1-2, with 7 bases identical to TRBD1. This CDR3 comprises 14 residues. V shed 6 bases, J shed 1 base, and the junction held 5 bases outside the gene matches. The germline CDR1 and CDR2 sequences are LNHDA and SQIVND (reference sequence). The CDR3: CASSRDRNNYGYTF. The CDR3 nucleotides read TGTGCCAGTAGCCGGGACAGAAATAACTATGGCTACACCTTC.

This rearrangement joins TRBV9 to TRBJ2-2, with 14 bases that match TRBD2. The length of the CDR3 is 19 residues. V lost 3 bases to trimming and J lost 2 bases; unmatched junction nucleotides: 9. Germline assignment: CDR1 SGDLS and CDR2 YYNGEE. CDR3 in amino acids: CASSALKGLAGANTGELFF. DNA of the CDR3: TGTGCCAGCAGCGCCCTAAAGGGACTAGCGGGGGCCAACACCGGGGAGCTGTTTTTT.

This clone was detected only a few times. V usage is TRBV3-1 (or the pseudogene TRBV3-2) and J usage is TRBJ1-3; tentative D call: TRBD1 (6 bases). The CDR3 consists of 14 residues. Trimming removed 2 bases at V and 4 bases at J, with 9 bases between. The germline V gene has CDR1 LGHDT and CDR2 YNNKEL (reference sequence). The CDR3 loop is CASSQRTVGNTIYF. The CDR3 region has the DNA TGTGCCAGCAGCCAACGGACAGTAGGAAACACCATATATTTT.

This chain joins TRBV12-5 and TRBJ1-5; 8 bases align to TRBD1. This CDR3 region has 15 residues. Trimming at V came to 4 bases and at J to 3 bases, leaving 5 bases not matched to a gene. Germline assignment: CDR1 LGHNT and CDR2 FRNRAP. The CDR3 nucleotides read TGTGCTAGTGGTTACGGACAGGGCGACAATCAGCCCCAGCATTTT. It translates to CASGYGQGDNQPQHF.

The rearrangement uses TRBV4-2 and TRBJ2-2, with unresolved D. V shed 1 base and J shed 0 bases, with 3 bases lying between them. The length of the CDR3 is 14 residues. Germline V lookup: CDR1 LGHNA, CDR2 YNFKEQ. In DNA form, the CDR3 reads TGTGCCAGCAGCCAAGGTACGAACACCGGGGAGCTGTTTTTT. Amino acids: CASSQGTNTGELFF.

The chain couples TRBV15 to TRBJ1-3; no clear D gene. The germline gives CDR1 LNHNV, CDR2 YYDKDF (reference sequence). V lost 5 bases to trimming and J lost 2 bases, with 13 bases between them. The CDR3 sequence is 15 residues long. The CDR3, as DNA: TGTGCCACCAGCTCCTCGACAAGGCCTGGAAACACCATATATTTT. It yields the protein CATSSSTRPGNTIYF.

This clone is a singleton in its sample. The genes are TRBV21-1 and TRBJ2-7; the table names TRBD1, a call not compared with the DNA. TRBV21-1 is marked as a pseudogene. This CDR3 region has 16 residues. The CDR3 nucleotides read TGTGCCAGCAGCCCTGTACAGATTTCCAGCTCCTACGAGCAGTACGTC. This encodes CASSPVQISSSYEQYV.

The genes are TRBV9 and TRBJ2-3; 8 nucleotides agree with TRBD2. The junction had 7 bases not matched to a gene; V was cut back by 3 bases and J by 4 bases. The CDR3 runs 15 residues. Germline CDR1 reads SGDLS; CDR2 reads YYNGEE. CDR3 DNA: TGTGCCAGCAGCGGGCGGGGGGCTCCTCCAGATACGCAGTATTTT. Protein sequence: CASSGRGAPPDTQYF.

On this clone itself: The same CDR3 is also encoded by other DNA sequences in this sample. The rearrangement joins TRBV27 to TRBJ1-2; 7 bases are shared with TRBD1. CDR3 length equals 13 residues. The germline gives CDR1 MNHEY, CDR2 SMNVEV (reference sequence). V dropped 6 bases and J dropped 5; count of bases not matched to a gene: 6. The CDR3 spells CASSLDRRYGYTF. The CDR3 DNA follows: TGTGCCAGCAGCTTGGACAGGAGGTATGGCTACACCTTC.

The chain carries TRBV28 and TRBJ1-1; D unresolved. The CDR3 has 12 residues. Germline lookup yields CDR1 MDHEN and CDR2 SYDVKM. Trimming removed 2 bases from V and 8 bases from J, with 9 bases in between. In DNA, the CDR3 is TGTGCCAGCAGTTTAAGGTCCAGGGAAGCTTTCTTT. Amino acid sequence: CASSLRSREAFF.

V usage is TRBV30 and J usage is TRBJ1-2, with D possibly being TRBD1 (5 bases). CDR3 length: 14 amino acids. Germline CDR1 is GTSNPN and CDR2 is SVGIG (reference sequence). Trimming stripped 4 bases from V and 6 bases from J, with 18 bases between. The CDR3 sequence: CAWTNQGGEDGYTF. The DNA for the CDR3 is TGTGCCTGGACCAACCAGGGCGGTGAAGATGGCTACACCTTC.

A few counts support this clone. The CDR3 sequence: CAWSGARGWRSNQPQHF. DNA of the CDR3: TGTGCCTGGAGTGGAGCCAGGGGGTGGAGGAGCAATCAGCCCCAGCATTTT. The V and J genes are TRBV30 and TRBJ1-5; 7 bases are a match to TRBD1. Germline-derived CDR1 and CDR2 are GTSNPN and SVGIG (reference sequence). The CDR3 has 17 residues. Unmatched junction bases numbered 10, after V lost 1 base and J lost 1 base.

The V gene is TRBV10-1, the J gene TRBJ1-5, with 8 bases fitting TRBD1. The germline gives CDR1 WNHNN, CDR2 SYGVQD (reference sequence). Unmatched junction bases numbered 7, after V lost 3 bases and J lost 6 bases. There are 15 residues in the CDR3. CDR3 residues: CASSDRTGPGQPQHF. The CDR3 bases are TGCGCCAGCAGTGACCGGACAGGGCCCGGTCAGCCCCAGCATTTT.

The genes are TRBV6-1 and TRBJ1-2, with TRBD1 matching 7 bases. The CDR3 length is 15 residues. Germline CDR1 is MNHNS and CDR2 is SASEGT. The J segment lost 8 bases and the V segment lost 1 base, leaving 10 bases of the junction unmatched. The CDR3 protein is CASSEVPETGSGYTF. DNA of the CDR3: TGTGCCAGCAGTGAAGTCCCCGAGACAGGGAGCGGCTACACCTTC.

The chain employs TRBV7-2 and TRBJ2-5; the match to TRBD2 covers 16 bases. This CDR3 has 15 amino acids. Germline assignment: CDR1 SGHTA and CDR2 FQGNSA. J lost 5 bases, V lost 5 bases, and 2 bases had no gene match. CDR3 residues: CASSPGLAGGETQYF. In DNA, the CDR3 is TGTGCCAGCAGCCCGGGACTAGCGGGGGGGGAGACCCAGTACTTC.

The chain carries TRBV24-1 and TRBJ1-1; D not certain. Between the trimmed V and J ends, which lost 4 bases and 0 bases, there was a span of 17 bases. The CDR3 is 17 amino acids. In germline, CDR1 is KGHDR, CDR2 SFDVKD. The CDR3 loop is CATSDPIPTSMNTEAFF. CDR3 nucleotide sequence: TGTGCCACCAGTGACCCCATTCCTACGAGCATGAACACTGAAGCTTTCTTT.

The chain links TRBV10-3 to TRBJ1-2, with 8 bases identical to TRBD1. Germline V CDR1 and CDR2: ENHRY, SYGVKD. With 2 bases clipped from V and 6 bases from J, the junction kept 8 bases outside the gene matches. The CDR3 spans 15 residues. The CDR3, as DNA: TGTGCCATCAGTGAGCCAGGGACAGGTAGCGATGGCTACACCTTC. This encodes CAISEPGTGSDGYTF.

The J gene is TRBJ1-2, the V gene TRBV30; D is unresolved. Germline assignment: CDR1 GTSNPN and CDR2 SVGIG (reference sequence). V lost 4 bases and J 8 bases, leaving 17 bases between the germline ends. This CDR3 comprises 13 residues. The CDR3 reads CAWTPGSIGGYTF. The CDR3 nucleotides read TGTGCCTGGACTCCCGGATCTATCGGGGGCTACACCTTC. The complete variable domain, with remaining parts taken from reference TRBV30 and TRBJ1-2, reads SQTIHQWPATLVQPVGSPLSLECTVEGTSNPNLYWYRQAAGRGLQLLFYSVGIGQISSEVPQNLSASRPQDRQFILSSKKLLLSDSGFYLCAWTPGSIGGYTFGSGTRLTVV.